The 26 T cell receptor beta chains below were found in one sample sequenced in a study of T-cell memory formation after mild COVID-19. TCRdb fed the 5' RACE reads into MiXCR, producing one record per CDR3 protein. Of hundreds of thousands of distinct CDR3 sequences in the sample, under 20% are singletons; the top ten hold around 12%. The source material was PBMCs or a T cell subset sorted from them (not recorded which). These receptors all stem from an adult woman who had mild COVID-19 (a few samples of this study predate the infection). Cell type and time point are not known.

The chain uses TRBV6-5 and TRBJ1-2; 9 bases map to TRBD1. Germline-derived CDR1 and CDR2 are MNHEY and SVGAGI. The CDR3 loop spans 17 amino acids. Unmatched junction bases numbered 16, after V lost 7 bases and J lost 4 bases. CDR3 bases: TGTGCCAGCACAGACAGGGGGAGTCCGGTGGGGTTCTATGGCTACACCTTC. Amino acid sequence: CASTDRGSPVGFYGYTF.

This clonotype was detected only a few times. This sequence joins TRBV6-1 and TRBJ2-7, with 9 nucleotides matching TRBD1. This CDR3 contains 16 residues. Germline CDR1 reads MNHNS; CDR2 reads SASEGT. J lost 3 bases, V lost 6 bases, and 12 bases had no gene match. The CDR3, as DNA: TGTGCCAGCAGCTCCGGGACAGGGCCCATGGGCTACGAGCAGTACTTC. Protein product: CASSSGTGPMGYEQYF.

This clonotype was observed a few times. The CDR3 coding sequence is TGTGCCAGCACCTACTCAGGGAAGCAGTTCTTC. Its translation: CASTYSGKQFF. This sequence joins TRBV7-2 and TRBJ2-1; a weak D match, TRBD1 (5 bases). This CDR3 contains 11 residues. V was cut by 7 bases and J by 11 bases, with 12 bases left in between. Germline V gene sequence: CDR1 SGHTA, CDR2 FQGNSA. Based on the CDR3 plus reference TRBV7-2 and TRBJ2-1, the full variable domain is GAGVSQSPSNKVTEKGKDVELRCDPISGHTALYWYRQSLGQGLEFLIYFQGNSAPDKSGLPSDRFSAERTGGSVSTLTIQRTQQEDSAVYLCASTYSGKQFFGPGTRLTVL.

The V gene is TRBV21-1, the J gene TRBJ2-3; the table assigns TRBD2, which was not confirmed against the DNA. TRBV21-1 is described as a pseudogene. The CDR3 totals 17 residues. CDR3 sequence: CASSRWGAGYITDTQYF. In nucleotides, the CDR3 is TGTGCCAGCAGCAGGTGGGGAGCGGGATATATCACAGATACGCAGTATTTT.

V usage is TRBV3-1 and J usage is TRBJ2-2, with D tentatively TRBD1 or TRBD2 (5 bases each). Germline values: CDR1 LGHDT, CDR2 YNNKEL (reference sequence). The CDR3 covers 15 residues. The V and J ends lost 0 bases and 4 bases respectively, with 9 bases between them. The CDR3 reads CASSQEGTRTGELFF. The CDR3 DNA is TGTGCCAGCAGCCAAGAGGGGACCCGCACCGGGGAGCTGTTTTTT.

This clonotype was seen a handful of times. The V call is TRBV24-1, the J call TRBJ2-2; unclear D gene. Per the germline V gene, CDR1 is KGHDR and CDR2 is SFDVKD. The CDR3 covers 13 residues. The V end was cut by 0 bases, the J end by 7 bases, with 5 bases between. The CDR3 reads CATSDLPRGELFF. The CDR3 bases are TGTGCCACCAGTGATTTGCCCCGCGGGGAGCTGTTTTTT.

The CDR3 spells CASSPVAGGGETQYF. CDR3 nucleotide sequence: TGTGCCAGCAGTCCCGTTGCGGGAGGAGGAGAGACCCAGTACTTC. This sequence joins TRBV12-3 or TRBV12-4 and TRBJ2-5, with 8 bases that match TRBD2. The CDR3 covers 15 residues. After removal of 5 bases from V and 4 bases from J, the junction contained 9 bases not matched to a gene.

This clonotype was counted between two and nine times. This chain links TRBV27 with TRBJ1-1; D is uncertain. Trimming cost V 8 bases and J 5 bases, with 12 bases left between them. The CDR3 has 12 amino acids. Germline assignment: CDR1 MNHEY and CDR2 SMNVEV (reference sequence). CDR3 residues: CASGVVRTEAFF. CDR3 bases: TGTGCCAGCGGGGTGGTGCGAACTGAAGCTTTCTTT.

This clonotype was recorded many times. The chain employs TRBV12-3 or TRBV12-4 and TRBJ2-1, with 7 bases lining up with TRBD2. CDR3 length equals 14 residues. V trimming: 3 bases; J trimming: 4 bases; junction bases outside the gene matches: 3. CDR3 region: CASSLGRGYNEQFF. The CDR3 nucleotides read TGTGCCAGCAGTTTGGGGCGGGGGTACAATGAGCAGTTCTTC.

The chain uses TRBV29-1 and TRBJ2-1; 11 bases fit TRBD2. The CDR3 is 12 residues long. V shed 7 bases and J 15 bases; nucleotides not matched to a gene: 11. From germline, CDR1 is SQVTM and CDR2 ANQGSEA. CDR3 sequence reads: CSASTSGILSFF. The CDR3 nucleotides read TGCAGCGCATCGACTAGCGGGATCCTCTCGTTCTTC.

This clonotype was picked up a small number of times. This chain links TRBV6-6 with TRBJ1-5; no firm D call. In germline, CDR1 is MNHNY, CDR2 SVGAGI (reference sequence). This CDR3 spans 16 amino acids. The V gene lost 0 bases and the J gene lost 0 bases, with 9 bases spanning the gap. The DNA of the CDR3 is TGTGCCAGCAGTTACTCGCCATTCCCTAGCAATCAGCCCCAGCATTTT. Translation: CASSYSPFPSNQPQHF.

This clonotype was counted between two and nine times. CDR3 protein: CASSLKQTGYGYTF. CDR3 coding DNA: TGTGCCAGCAGTTTAAAGCAGACGGGGTATGGCTACACCTTC. The V and J genes are TRBV6-6 and TRBJ1-2, with no clear D. Looked up from germline, CDR1 is MNHNY and CDR2 is SVGAGI (reference sequence). The V end was cut by 4 bases, the J end by 5 bases, with 14 bases between. The CDR3 totals 14 residues.

This clonotype has only a few counts. J is TRBJ2-3 and V is TRBV18; D remains unclear. The ends were cut back, 6 bases at V and 6 bases at J, with 10 bases in the middle. There are 12 residues in the CDR3. Germline-derived CDR1 and CDR2 are KGHSH and LQKENI. The CDR3 spells CASSKTQDTQYF. For the CDR3, the DNA is TGTGCCAGCTCCAAAACCCAGGATACGCAGTATTTT.

This clonotype was seen many times. The chain joins TRBV20-1 to TRBJ2-3; D is possibly TRBD1 (6 bases). The CDR3 spans 14 residues. The germline CDR1 and CDR2 sequences are DFQATT and SNEGSKA (reference sequence). V was trimmed by 6 bases and J by 1 base, leaving 14 bases between them. The CDR3 loop reads CSAHLTGRTDTQYF. The CDR3 DNA sequence: TGCAGTGCCCACCTGACAGGACGCACAGATACGCAGTATTTT.

The V call is TRBV18, the J call TRBJ1-1, with D hard to call. V lost 10 bases and J lost 1, with 19 bases in between. The CDR3 has 15 amino acids. Germline V gives CDR1 KGHSH, CDR2 LQKENI. The CDR3 loop reads CATIRRGSGNTEAFF. DNA of the CDR3: TGTGCCACCATACGGCGGGGTTCGGGGAACACTGAAGCTTTCTTT.

The V call is TRBV5-5, the J call TRBJ2-7; TRBD1 matches 9 bases. The CDR3 is 15 amino acids. J was trimmed by 1 base and V by 2 bases; bases with no gene match: 4. Germline CDR1 and CDR2: SGHKS and YYEKEE (reference sequence). The chain's CDR3 is CASSLRQGVSYEQYF. DNA for the CDR3: TGTGCCAGCAGCTTAAGACAGGGGGTATCCTACGAGCAGTACTTC.

The chain combines TRBV4-1 with TRBJ1-2; 10 bases map to TRBD1. From germline, CDR1 is MGHRA and CDR2 YSYEKL. J lost 3 bases, V lost 4 bases, and 17 bases had no gene match. CDR3 length: 19 residues. The CDR3, as DNA: TGCGCCAGCAGCCTTGACCTCCCGGGACAGGGGAGATTTGACTATGGCTACACCTTC. Protein sequence: CASSLDLPGQGRFDYGYTF.

The chain recombines TRBV29-1 with TRBJ2-7, with D perhaps TRBD2 (5 bases). The CDR3 consists of 13 residues. Germline values: CDR1 SQVTM, CDR2 ANQGSEA. V was trimmed by 2 bases and J by 4 bases, leaving 12 bases between them. The chain's CDR3 is CSVESGSGYEQYF. In DNA form, the CDR3 reads TGCAGCGTTGAATCGGGAAGCGGATACGAGCAGTACTTC.

The V gene is TRBV5-1, the J gene TRBJ2-7; weak D call: TRBD2 (5 bases). Germline V CDR1 and CDR2: SGHRS, YFSETQ. The V and J ends lost 0 bases and 4 bases respectively, with 11 bases between them. The CDR3 runs 14 residues. Here the CDR3 reads CASSLELAGYEQYF. The CDR3 nucleotides read TGCGCCAGCAGCTTGGAGCTAGCTGGGTACGAGCAGTACTTC.

This chain uses TRBV5-1 with TRBJ2-7, with TRBD1 as a possible D gene (6 bases). Germline V gives CDR1 SGHRS, CDR2 YFSETQ. Deletions cut 4 bases from V and 9 bases from J, with 17 bases between. The CDR3 is 13 residues long. The CDR3 DNA is TGCGCCAGCAGCCCACCGACAGGAACGGTGCAGTACTTC. Residues: CASSPPTGTVQYF.

The chain joins TRBV29-1 to TRBJ1-1; the D gene is possibly TRBD1 (6 bases). CDR1 and CDR2 from the germline V gene are SQVTM and ANQGSEA. V was cut by 6 bases and J by 7 bases, with 18 bases left in between. This CDR3 is 13 amino acids long. CDR3 DNA: TGCAGCGTAGGACAGCTCCTAAAGGTTGAAGCTTTCTTT. This codes for CSVGQLLKVEAFF.

CDR3 nucleotide sequence: TGTGCCAGCATCCCCGCAGGCAGGGGAGATCAGCCCCAGCATTTT. Residues: CASIPAGRGDQPQHF. This chain links TRBV6-2 or TRBV6-3 with TRBJ1-5, with D perhaps TRBD1 (6 bases). Trimming left V 7 bases short and J 5 bases short, with 18 bases between. This CDR3 contains 15 residues. Germline V CDR1 and CDR2: MNHEY, SVGEGT.

This clonotype has a handful of counts. The V call is TRBV7-3, the J call TRBJ1-1, with a possible D match to TRBD1 (6 bases). Trimming took off 4 bases at V and 4 bases at J, with 10 bases between the two ends. This CDR3 region has 13 residues. Germline CDR1 and CDR2: SGHTA and FQGTGA. The CDR3 DNA reads TGTGCCAGCAGCTCCACAGGGATCACTGAAGCTTTCTTT. Residues: CASSSTGITEAFF.

In its sample, this clonotype was seen a few times. V is TRBV20-1 and J is TRBJ2-1; 7 bases are shared with TRBD2. This CDR3 is built from 14 residues. The V segment lost 1 base and the J segment 4 bases; nucleotides outside the gene matches: 4. Germline V gene lookup returns CDR1 DFQATT and CDR2 SNEGSKA (reference sequence). The chain's CDR3 is CSARGASGYNEQFF. The CDR3 DNA follows: TGCAGTGCTAGAGGTGCTAGCGGTTACAATGAGCAGTTCTTC.

This sequence joins TRBV7-2 and TRBJ2-3; 7 positions agree with TRBD1. Germline CDR1 reads SGHTA; CDR2 reads FQGNSA. V shed 5 bases, J shed 0 bases, and the junction held 11 bases outside the gene matches. This CDR3 has 17 residues. This CDR3 is CASSAGGRAISTDTQYF. DNA for the CDR3: TGTGCCAGCAGCGCAGGGGGTCGAGCTATAAGCACAGATACGCAGTATTTT.

V and J are TRBV6-5 and TRBJ2-3; D is possibly TRBD2 (6 bases). CDR1 MNHEY and CDR2 SVGAGI come from the germline V gene. The CDR3 is 19 residues long. The V end lost 6 bases, the J end lost 0 bases, and 25 bases lay between the germline ends. The CDR3 region has the DNA TGTGCCAGCAGCTCCTATAGCGGTTCCTCCCTTCTTAGCACAGATACGCAGTATTTT. This codes for CASSSYSGSSLLSTDTQYF.